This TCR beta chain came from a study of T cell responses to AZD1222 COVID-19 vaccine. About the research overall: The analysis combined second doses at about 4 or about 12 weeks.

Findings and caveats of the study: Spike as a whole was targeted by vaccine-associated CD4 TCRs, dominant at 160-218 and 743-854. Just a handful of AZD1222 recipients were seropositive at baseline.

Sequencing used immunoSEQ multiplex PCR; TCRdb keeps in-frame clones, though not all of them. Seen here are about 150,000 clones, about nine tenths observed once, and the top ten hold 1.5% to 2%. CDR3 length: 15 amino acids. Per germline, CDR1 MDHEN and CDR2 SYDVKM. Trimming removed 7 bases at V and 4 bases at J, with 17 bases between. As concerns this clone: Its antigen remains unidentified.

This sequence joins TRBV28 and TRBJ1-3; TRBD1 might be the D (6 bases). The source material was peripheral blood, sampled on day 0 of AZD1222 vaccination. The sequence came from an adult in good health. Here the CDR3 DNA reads TGTGCCAGCACCTTGAATACAGGGTTCGGAAACACCATATATTTT. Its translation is CASTLNTGFGNTIYF. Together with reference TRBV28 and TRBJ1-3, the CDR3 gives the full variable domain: DVKVTQSSRYLVKRTGEKVFLECVQDMDHENMFWYRQDPGLGLRLIYFSYDVKMKEKGDIPEGYSVSREKKERFSLILESASTNQTSMYLCASTLNTGFGNTIYFGEGSWLTVV.